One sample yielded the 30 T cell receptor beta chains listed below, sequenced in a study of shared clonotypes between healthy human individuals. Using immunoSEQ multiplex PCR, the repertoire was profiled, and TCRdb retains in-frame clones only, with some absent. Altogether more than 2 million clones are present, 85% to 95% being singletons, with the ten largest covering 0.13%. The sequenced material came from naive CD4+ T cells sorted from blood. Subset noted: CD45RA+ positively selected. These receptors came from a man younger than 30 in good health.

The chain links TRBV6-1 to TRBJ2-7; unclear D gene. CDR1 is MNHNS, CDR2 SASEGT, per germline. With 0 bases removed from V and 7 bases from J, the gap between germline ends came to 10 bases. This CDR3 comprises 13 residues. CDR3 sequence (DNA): TGTGCCAGCAGTGAAGCGCTTATGGGGGAGCAGTACTTC. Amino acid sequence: CASSEALMGEQYF.

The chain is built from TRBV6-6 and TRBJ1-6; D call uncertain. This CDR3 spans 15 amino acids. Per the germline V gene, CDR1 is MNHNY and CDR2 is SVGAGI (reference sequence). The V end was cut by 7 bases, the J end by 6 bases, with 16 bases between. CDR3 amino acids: CASNLLRERNSPLHF. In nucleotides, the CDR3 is TGTGCCAGCAACCTCCTCCGGGAACGTAATTCACCCCTCCACTTT.

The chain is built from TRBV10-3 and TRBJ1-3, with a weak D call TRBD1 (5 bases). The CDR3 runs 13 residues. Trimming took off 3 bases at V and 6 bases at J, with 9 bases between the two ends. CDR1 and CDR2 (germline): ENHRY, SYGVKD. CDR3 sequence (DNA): TGTGCCATCAGTGAAAGAGGGGAAAACACCATATATTTT. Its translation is CAISERGENTIYF.

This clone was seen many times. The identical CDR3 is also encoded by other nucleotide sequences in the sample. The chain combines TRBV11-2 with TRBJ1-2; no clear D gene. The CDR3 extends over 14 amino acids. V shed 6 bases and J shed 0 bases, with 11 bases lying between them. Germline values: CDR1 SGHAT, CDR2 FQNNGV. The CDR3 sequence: CASRPTYSNYGYTF. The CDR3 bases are TGTGCCAGCAGACCAACCTATTCTAACTATGGCTACACCTTC.

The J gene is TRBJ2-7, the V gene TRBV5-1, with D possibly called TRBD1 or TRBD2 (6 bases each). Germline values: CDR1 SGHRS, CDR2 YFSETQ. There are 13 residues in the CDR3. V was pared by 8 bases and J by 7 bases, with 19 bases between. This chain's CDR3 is CASQLILGGEQYF. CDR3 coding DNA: TGCGCCAGTCAACTCATCCTAGGGGGGGAGCAGTACTTC. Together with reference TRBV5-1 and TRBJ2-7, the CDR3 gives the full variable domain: KAGVTQTPRYLIKTRGQQVTLSCSPISGHRSVSWYQQTPGQGLQFLFEYFSETQRNKGNFPGRFSGRQFSNSRSEMNVSTLELGDSALYLCASQLILGGEQYFGPGTRLTVT.

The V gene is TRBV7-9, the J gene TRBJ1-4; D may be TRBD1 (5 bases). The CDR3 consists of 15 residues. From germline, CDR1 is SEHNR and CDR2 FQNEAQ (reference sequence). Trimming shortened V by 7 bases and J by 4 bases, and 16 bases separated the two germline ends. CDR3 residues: CASTPGRGLNEKLFF. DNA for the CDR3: TGTGCCAGCACCCCGGGAAGGGGACTTAATGAAAAACTGTTTTTT.

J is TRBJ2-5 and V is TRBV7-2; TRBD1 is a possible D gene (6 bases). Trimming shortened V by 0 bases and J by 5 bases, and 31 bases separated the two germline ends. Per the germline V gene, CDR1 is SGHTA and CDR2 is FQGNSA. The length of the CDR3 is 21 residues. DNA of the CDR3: TGTGCCAGCAGCTTAGCGAAACTAGACAGGAGCCTTAACTTCTATGGGGAGACCCAGTACTTC. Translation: CASSLAKLDRSLNFYGETQYF.

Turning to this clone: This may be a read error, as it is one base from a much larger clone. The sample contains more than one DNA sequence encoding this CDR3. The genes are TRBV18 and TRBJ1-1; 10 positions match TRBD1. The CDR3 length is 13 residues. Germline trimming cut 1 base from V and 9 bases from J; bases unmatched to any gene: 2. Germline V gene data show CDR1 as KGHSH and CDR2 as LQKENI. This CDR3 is CASSPLGQGKAFF. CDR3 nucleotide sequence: TGTGCCAGCTCACCACTGGGACAGGGGAAAGCTTTCTTT. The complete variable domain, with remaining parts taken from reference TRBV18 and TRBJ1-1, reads NAGVMQNPRHLVRRRGQEARLRCSPMKGHSHVYWYRQLPEEGLKFMVYLQKENIIDESGMPKERFSAEFPKEGPSILRIQQVVRGDSAAYFCASSPLGQGKAFFGQGTRLTVV.

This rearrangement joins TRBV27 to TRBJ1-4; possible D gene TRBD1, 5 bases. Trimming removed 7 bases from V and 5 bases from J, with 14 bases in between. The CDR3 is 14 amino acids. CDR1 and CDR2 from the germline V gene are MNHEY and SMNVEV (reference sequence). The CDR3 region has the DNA TGTGCCAGCACCTCGGGACGGAAGAATGAAAAACTGTTTTTT. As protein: CASTSGRKNEKLFF.

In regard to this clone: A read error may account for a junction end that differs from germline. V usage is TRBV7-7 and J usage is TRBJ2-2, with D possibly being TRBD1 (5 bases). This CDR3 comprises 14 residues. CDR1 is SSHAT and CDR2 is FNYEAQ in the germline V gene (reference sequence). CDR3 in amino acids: CASSLSGRTGELFF. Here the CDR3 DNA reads TGTGCTAGCAGCTTATCAGGGCGCACCGGGGAGCTGTTTTTT.

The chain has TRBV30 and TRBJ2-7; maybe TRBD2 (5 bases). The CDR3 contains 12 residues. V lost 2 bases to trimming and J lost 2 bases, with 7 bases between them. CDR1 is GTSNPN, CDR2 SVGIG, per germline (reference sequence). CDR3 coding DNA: TGTGCCTGGAGTACTAGGACCTACGAGCAGTACTTC. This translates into CAWSTRTYEQYF.

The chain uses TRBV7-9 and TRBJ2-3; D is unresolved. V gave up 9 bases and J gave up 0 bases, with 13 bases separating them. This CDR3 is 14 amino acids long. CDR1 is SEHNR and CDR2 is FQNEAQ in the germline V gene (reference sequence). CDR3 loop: CASRPDASTDTQYF. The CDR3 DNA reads TGTGCCAGTAGGCCGGATGCTAGCACAGATACGCAGTATTTT.

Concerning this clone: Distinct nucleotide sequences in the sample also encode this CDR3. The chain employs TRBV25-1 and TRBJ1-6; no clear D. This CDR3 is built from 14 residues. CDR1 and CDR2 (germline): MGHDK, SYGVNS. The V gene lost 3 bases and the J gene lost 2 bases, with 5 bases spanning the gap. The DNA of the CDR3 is TGTGCCAGCAGTGAGACGGCCTATAATTCACCCCTCCACTTT. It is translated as CASSETAYNSPLHF.

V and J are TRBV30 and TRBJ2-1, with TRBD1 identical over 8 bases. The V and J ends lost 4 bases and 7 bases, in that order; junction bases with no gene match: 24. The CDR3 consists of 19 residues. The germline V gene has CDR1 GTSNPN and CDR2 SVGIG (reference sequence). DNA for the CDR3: TGTGCCTGGACACCCGAGGGGTCGGGACAGGAAAAGACAGGGAATGAGCAGTTCTTC. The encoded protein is CAWTPEGSGQEKTGNEQFF.

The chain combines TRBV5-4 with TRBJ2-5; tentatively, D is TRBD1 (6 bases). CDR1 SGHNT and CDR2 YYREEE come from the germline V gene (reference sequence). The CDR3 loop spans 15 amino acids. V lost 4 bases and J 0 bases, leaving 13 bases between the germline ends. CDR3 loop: CASSRRQANQETQYF. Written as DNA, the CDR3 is TGTGCCAGCAGCCGTAGACAGGCGAACCAAGAGACCCAGTACTTC.

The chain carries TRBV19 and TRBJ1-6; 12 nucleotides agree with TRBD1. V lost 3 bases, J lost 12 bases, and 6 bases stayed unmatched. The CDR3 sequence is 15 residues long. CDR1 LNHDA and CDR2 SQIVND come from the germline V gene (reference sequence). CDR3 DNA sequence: TGTGCCAGTAGTATTGCCGGGACAGGGGGCGTACCCCTCCACTTT. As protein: CASSIAGTGGVPLHF.

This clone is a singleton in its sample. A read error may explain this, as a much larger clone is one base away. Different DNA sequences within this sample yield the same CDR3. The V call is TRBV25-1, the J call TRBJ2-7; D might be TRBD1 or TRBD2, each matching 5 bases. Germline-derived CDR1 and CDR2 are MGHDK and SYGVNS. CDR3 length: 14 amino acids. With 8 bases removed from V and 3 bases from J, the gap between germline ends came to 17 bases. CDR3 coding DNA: TGTGCCAGCTCGGGGCGAGGGCTACTCTACGAGCAGTACTTC. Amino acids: CASSGRGLLYEQYF.

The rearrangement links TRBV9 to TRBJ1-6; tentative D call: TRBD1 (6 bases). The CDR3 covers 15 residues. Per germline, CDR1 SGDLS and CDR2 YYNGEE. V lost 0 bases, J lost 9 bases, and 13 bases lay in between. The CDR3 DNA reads TGTGCCAGCAGCGTAGCTGGTACAGGGAGTTCACCCCTCCACTTT. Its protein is CASSVAGTGSSPLHF. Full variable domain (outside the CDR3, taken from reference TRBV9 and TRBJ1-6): DSGVTQTPKHLITATGQRVTLRCSPRSGDLSVYWYQQSLDQGLQFLIQYYNGEERAKGNILERFSAQQFPDLHSELNLSSLELGDSALYFCASSVAGTGSSPLHFGNGTRLTVT.

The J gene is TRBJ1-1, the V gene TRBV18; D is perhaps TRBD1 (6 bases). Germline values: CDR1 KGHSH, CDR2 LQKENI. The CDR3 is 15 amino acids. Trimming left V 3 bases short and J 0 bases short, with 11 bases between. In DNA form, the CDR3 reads TGTGCCAGCTCACCGGACAGCCCAATGAACACTGAAGCTTTCTTT. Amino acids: CASSPDSPMNTEAFF.

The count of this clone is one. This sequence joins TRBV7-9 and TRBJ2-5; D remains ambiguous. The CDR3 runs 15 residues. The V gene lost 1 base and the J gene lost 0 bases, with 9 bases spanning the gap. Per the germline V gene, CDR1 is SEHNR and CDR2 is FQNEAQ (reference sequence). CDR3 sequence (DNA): TGTGCCAGCAGCTTAGTAGAGTCAGACCAAGAGACCCAGTACTTC. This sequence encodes CASSLVESDQETQYF. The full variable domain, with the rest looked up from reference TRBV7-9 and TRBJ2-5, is DTGVSQNPRHKITKRGQNVTFRCDPISEHNRLYWYRQTLGQGPEFLTYFQNEAQLEKSRLLSDRFSAERPKGSFSTLEIQRTEQGDSAMYLCASSLVESDQETQYFGPGTRLLVL.

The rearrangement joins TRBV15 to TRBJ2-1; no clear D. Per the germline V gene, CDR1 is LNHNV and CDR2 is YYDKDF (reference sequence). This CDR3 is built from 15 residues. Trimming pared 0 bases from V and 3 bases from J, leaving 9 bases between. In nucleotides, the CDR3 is TGTGCCACCAGCAGAGATCGTATCGGCTACAATGAGCAGTTCTTC. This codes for CATSRDRIGYNEQFF.

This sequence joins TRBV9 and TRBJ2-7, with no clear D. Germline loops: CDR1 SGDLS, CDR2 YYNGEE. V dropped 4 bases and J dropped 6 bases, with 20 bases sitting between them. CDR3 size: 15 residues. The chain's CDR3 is CASSQGSARLLEQYF. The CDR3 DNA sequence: TGTGCCAGCAGCCAAGGCTCGGCTAGGCTTCTCGAGCAGTACTTC.

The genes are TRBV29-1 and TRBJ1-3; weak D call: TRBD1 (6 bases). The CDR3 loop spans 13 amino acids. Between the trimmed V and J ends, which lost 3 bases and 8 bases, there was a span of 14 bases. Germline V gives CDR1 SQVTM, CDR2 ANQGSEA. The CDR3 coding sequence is TGCAGCGTTGAGAGGGGGACCTACGACACCATATATTTT. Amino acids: CSVERGTYDTIYF.

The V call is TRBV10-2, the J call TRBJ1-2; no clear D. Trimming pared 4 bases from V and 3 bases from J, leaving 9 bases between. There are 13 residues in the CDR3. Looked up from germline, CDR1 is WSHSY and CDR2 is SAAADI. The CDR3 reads CASSVDGDYGYTF. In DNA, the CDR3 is TGCGCCAGCAGTGTGGACGGGGACTATGGCTACACCTTC.

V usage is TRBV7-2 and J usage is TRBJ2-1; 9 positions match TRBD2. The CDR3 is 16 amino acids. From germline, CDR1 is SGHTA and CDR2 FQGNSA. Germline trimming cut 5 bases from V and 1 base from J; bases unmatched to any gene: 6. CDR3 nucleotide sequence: TGTGCCAGCAGCCCCTCGGCGGGGGGGTCCTACAATGAGCAGTTCTTC. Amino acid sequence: CASSPSAGGSYNEQFF.

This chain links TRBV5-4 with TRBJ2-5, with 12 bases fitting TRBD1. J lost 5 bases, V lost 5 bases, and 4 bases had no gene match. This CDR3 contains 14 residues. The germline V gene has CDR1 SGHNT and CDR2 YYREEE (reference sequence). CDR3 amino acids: CASSGTGGAETQYF. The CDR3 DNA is TGTGCCAGCAGTGGGACAGGGGGCGCGGAGACCCAGTACTTC.

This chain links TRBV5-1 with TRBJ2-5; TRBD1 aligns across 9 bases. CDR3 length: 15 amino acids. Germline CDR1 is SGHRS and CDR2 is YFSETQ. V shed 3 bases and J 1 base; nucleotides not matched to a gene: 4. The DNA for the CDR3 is TGCGCCAGCAGCTCTTCACAGGGGGCCCAAGAGACCCAGTACTTC. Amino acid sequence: CASSSSQGAQETQYF.

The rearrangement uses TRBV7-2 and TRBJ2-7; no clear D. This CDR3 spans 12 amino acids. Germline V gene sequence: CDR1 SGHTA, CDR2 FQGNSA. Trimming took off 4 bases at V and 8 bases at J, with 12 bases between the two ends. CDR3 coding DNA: TGTGCCAGCAGCTCGGACGGGCCTAAGCAGTACTTC. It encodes CASSSDGPKQYF.

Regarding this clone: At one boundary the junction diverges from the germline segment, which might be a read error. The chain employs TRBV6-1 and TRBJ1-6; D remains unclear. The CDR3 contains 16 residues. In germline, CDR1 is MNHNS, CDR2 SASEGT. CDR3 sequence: CAISELGSSYNSPLHF. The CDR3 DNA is TGTGCCATCAGTGAGTTGGGGAGCTCCTATAATTCACCCCTCCACTTT.

The CDR3 DNA is TGCGCCAGCAGCCTCGGCTACAGGGGACAGGAAAAACTGTTTTTT. Translation gives CASSLGYRGQEKLFF. The chain uses TRBV4-1 and TRBJ1-4; 7 bases are shared with TRBD1. Unmatched junction bases numbered 10, after V lost 4 bases and J lost 8 bases. The CDR3 has 15 amino acids. From germline, CDR1 is MGHRA and CDR2 YSYEKL.